A selection of T cell receptor beta chains follows, all from one sample in a study of blood T cells in healthy people across ages. TCRdb reprocessed the 5' RACE reads with MiXCR, giving one entry per CDR3 protein. Of over 1.5 million distinct CDR3 sequences listed, 40% to 55% were seen once; the top ten hold roughly 2%. Sequencing was performed on blood. These receptor sequences come from a woman aged 40 to 55 in good health. Each CDR3 is given with its conserved first and last residue. The order of the fields is J gene, D gene, V gene, clone size, CDR3 protein, CDR3 DNA. D genes are given only for firm matches. Part of the rows lack a size; the others show once, few, many or a class for expanded clones.

J gene: TRBJ2-1; D gene: .; V gene: TRBV18; clone size: few; CDR3 protein: CASSPRAGTSDNEQFF; CDR3 DNA: TGTGCCAGCTCACCACGTGCAGGGACCAGTGACAATGAGCAGTTCTTC
J gene: TRBJ2-1; D gene: .; V gene: TRBV6-5; clone size: .; CDR3 protein: CASSYSRQSPYNEQFF; CDR3 DNA: TGTGCCAGCAGTTACTCGAGACAGTCTCCCTACAATGAGCAGTTCTTC
J gene: TRBJ2-5; D gene: .; V gene: TRBV20-1; clone size: .; CDR3 protein: CSARDTGGPTKETQYF; CDR3 DNA: TGCAGTGCTAGAGATACCGGGGGGCCGACCAAAGAGACCCAGTACTTC
J gene: TRBJ2-1; D gene: .; V gene: TRBV20-1; clone size: few; CDR3 protein: CSAGWQGNEQFF; CDR3 DNA: TGCAGTGCTGGGTGGCAGGGTAATGAGCAGTTCTTC
J gene: TRBJ2-3; D gene: TRBD2; V gene: TRBV20-1; clone size: .; CDR3 protein: CSARLPSGGADTQYF; CDR3 DNA: TGCAGTGCTAGACTCCCTAGCGGGGGGGCGGATACGCAGTATTTT
J gene: TRBJ1-2; D gene: .; V gene: TRBV18; clone size: .; CDR3 protein: CASSPDGFNYGYTF; CDR3 DNA: TGTGCCAGCTCACCAGACGGATTTAACTATGGCTACACCTTC
J gene: TRBJ1-2; D gene: TRBD1; V gene: TRBV12-3/TRBV12-4; clone size: .; CDR3 protein: CASSEGAHGYTF; CDR3 DNA: TGTGCCAGCAGCGAGGGGGCGCATGGCTACACCTTC
J gene: TRBJ2-5; D gene: .; V gene: TRBV6-1; clone size: few; CDR3 protein: CASTEETVLGQYF; CDR3 DNA: TGTGCCAGCACCGAAGAGACAGTACTCGGGCAGTACTTC
J gene: TRBJ2-7; D gene: .; V gene: TRBV5-1; clone size: few; CDR3 protein: CASSLAAREAEQYF; CDR3 DNA: TGCGCCAGCAGCTTGGCGGCCAGGGAGGCCGAGCAGTACTTC
J gene: TRBJ2-3; D gene: .; V gene: TRBV13; clone size: few; CDR3 protein: CASSHRGGLADTDTQYF; CDR3 DNA: TGTGCCAGCAGCCACCGGGGTGGGCTGGCCGACACAGATACGCAGTATTTT
J gene: TRBJ2-7; D gene: .; V gene: TRBV28; clone size: .; CDR3 protein: CASSTHGGTYEQYF; CDR3 DNA: TGTGCCAGCAGTACTCATGGGGGTACCTACGAGCAGTACTTC
J gene: TRBJ2-1; D gene: TRBD1; V gene: TRBV5-5; clone size: .; CDR3 protein: CASSPRQGYEQFF; CDR3 DNA: TGTGCCAGCAGCCCCAGACAGGGGTATGAGCAGTTCTTC
J gene: TRBJ2-6; D gene: .; V gene: TRBV6-6; clone size: .; CDR3 protein: CASSRDFLAGANVLTF; CDR3 DNA: TGTGCCAGCAGTCGGGATTTCTTGGCTGGGGCCAACGTCCTGACTTTC
J gene: TRBJ2-3; D gene: .; V gene: TRBV4-3; clone size: .; CDR3 protein: CASSQDHRTDTQYF; CDR3 DNA: TGCGCCAGCAGCCAAGACCACAGGACAGATACGCAGTATTTT
J gene: TRBJ1-2; D gene: .; V gene: TRBV5-1; clone size: many; CDR3 protein: CASSLDSYYGYTF; CDR3 DNA: TGTGCCAGCAGCTTAGACAGCTACTATGGCTACACCTTC
J gene: TRBJ1-5; D gene: TRBD1; V gene: TRBV24-1; clone size: few; CDR3 protein: CATSTTGEGDQPQHF; CDR3 DNA: TGTGCCACCAGTACGACAGGGGAAGGGGATCAGCCCCAGCATTTT
J gene: TRBJ1-2; D gene: TRBD1; V gene: TRBV20-1; clone size: few; CDR3 protein: CSATGTGNGYTF; CDR3 DNA: TGCAGTGCCACAGGGACAGGGAATGGCTACACCTTC
J gene: TRBJ2-1; D gene: TRBD1; V gene: TRBV28; clone size: .; CDR3 protein: CASSLLGQVYNEQFF; CDR3 DNA: TGTGCCAGCAGTTTGCTGGGACAGGTTTACAATGAGCAGTTCTTC
J gene: TRBJ2-7; D gene: TRBD2; V gene: TRBV4-3; clone size: many; CDR3 protein: CASSQDRAGGSYEQYF; CDR3 DNA: TGCGCCAGCAGCCAAGATCGAGCGGGGGGCTCCTACGAGCAGTACTTC
J gene: TRBJ1-6; D gene: TRBD1; V gene: TRBV10-3; clone size: few; CDR3 protein: CAIRGQGNDNSPLHF; CDR3 DNA: TGTGCCATCAGGGGACAGGGTAATGATAATTCACCCCTCCACTTT
J gene: TRBJ2-3; D gene: .; V gene: TRBV28; clone size: few; CDR3 protein: CASSYNSGAGESAQYF; CDR3 DNA: TGTGCCAGCAGTTATAACAGTGGGGCAGGCGAATCGGCGCAGTATTTT
J gene: TRBJ2-4; D gene: .; V gene: TRBV7-6; clone size: .; CDR3 protein: CASSPGQAGGIQYF; CDR3 DNA: TGTGCCAGCAGCCCAGGACAGGCCGGGGGCATTCAGTACTTC
J gene: TRBJ2-5; D gene: TRBD1; V gene: TRBV6-2/TRBV6-3; clone size: few; CDR3 protein: CASNDRGRQETQYF; CDR3 DNA: TGTGCCAGCAATGACAGGGGGCGGCAAGAGACCCAGTACTTC
J gene: TRBJ2-1; D gene: .; V gene: TRBV6-6; clone size: once; CDR3 protein: CASSYRVSGGLFNEQFF; CDR3 DNA: TGTGCCAGCAGTTACCGGGTCTCGGGGGGCCTTTTTAATGAGCAGTTCTTC
J gene: TRBJ2-1; D gene: TRBD2; V gene: TRBV9; clone size: .; CDR3 protein: CASSPSGGAVDEQFF; CDR3 DNA: TGTGCCAGCAGCCCTAGCGGGGGGGCCGTGGATGAGCAGTTCTTC
J gene: TRBJ2-4; D gene: .; V gene: TRBV25-1; clone size: few; CDR3 protein: CASSDDPGKGNIQYF; CDR3 DNA: TGTGCCAGCAGTGATGACCCGGGAAAAGGAAACATTCAGTACTTC
J gene: TRBJ2-7; D gene: .; V gene: TRBV20-1; clone size: .; CDR3 protein: CSARAASTYEQYF; CDR3 DNA: TGCAGTGCTAGAGCCGCCTCAACCTACGAGCAGTACTTC
J gene: TRBJ2-3; D gene: .; V gene: TRBV7-2; clone size: few; CDR3 protein: CASSLSHLRTDTQYF; CDR3 DNA: TGTGCCAGCAGCTTATCCCATCTTCGCACAGATACGCAGTATTTT
J gene: TRBJ2-2; D gene: .; V gene: TRBV7-2; clone size: .; CDR3 protein: CASRPGTNTGELFF; CDR3 DNA: TGTGCCAGCAGGCCCGGAACGAACACCGGGGAGCTGTTTTTT
J gene: TRBJ2-7; D gene: TRBD1; V gene: TRBV5-1; clone size: .; CDR3 protein: CASSAYFSGQGAYEQYF; CDR3 DNA: TGCGCCAGCAGCGCGTACTTCTCGGGACAGGGTGCCTACGAGCAGTACTTC
J gene: TRBJ1-5; D gene: TRBD1; V gene: TRBV6-2/TRBV6-3; clone size: once; CDR3 protein: CASTGGDTSNQPQHF; CDR3 DNA: TGTGCCAGCACAGGGGGGGATACTAGCAATCAGCCCCAGCATTTT
J gene: TRBJ1-2; D gene: .; V gene: TRBV5-1; clone size: .; CDR3 protein: CASSWKANNGYTF; CDR3 DNA: TGCGCCAGCAGCTGGAAAGCTAACAATGGCTACACCTTC
J gene: TRBJ2-5; D gene: TRBD1; V gene: TRBV11-2; clone size: .; CDR3 protein: CASARARGIQETQYF; CDR3 DNA: TGTGCCAGCGCCCGGGCCAGGGGGATTCAAGAGACCCAGTACTTC
J gene: TRBJ2-5; D gene: .; V gene: TRBV4-3; clone size: .; CDR3 protein: CASSQGLGLLQETQYF; CDR3 DNA: TGCGCCAGCAGCCAAGGTCTCGGCCTTCTCCAAGAGACCCAGTACTTC
J gene: TRBJ2-1; D gene: .; V gene: TRBV28; clone size: few; CDR3 protein: CASSWEDEQFF; CDR3 DNA: TGTGCCAGCAGTTGGGAGGATGAGCAGTTCTTC
J gene: TRBJ2-1; D gene: .; V gene: TRBV6-5; clone size: .; CDR3 protein: CASSYWYGLEEQFF; CDR3 DNA: TGTGCCAGCAGTTACTGGTACGGACTCGAGGAGCAGTTCTTC
J gene: TRBJ2-1; D gene: .; V gene: TRBV24-1; clone size: .; CDR3 protein: CATSGRSETQFF; CDR3 DNA: TGTGCCACCAGTGGACGTTCGGAGACCCAGTTCTTC
J gene: TRBJ2-1; D gene: TRBD2; V gene: TRBV7-2; clone size: .; CDR3 protein: CASSLASRAGLAGDTYNEQFF; CDR3 DNA: TGTGCCAGCAGCTTAGCCTCTCGAGCCGGGCTAGCGGGGGACACCTACAATGAGCAGTTCTTC
J gene: TRBJ1-6; D gene: .; V gene: TRBV20-1; clone size: .; CDR3 protein: CSARGAVSPLHF; CDR3 DNA: TGCAGTGCTAGAGGGGCGGTATCACCCCTCCACTTT
J gene: TRBJ2-3; D gene: .; V gene: TRBV24-1; clone size: once; CDR3 protein: CATSDLRTGRDTQYF; CDR3 DNA: TGTGCCACCAGTGATTTGCGGACGGGGAGGGATACGCAGTATTTT
J gene: TRBJ1-1; D gene: .; V gene: TRBV6-2/TRBV6-3; clone size: .; CDR3 protein: CASSYGPRRNTEAFF; CDR3 DNA: TGTGCCAGCAGTTACGGCCCGAGGCGGAACACTGAAGCTTTCTTT
J gene: TRBJ1-4; D gene: TRBD1; V gene: TRBV7-2; clone size: few; CDR3 protein: CASSLDRGHEKLFF; CDR3 DNA: TGTGCCAGCAGCTTGGACAGGGGGCATGAAAAACTGTTTTTT
J gene: TRBJ2-5; D gene: .; V gene: TRBV18; clone size: once; CDR3 protein: CASSPSASQETQYF; CDR3 DNA: TGTGCCAGCTCACCTTCGGCCAGCCAAGAGACCCAGTACTTC
J gene: TRBJ2-7; D gene: .; V gene: TRBV7-6; clone size: .; CDR3 protein: CASSVAEFGEQYF; CDR3 DNA: TGTGCCAGCAGCGTAGCCGAATTTGGGGAGCAGTACTTC
J gene: TRBJ2-5; D gene: .; V gene: TRBV7-2; clone size: .; CDR3 protein: CASSFQEQETQYF; CDR3 DNA: TGTGCCAGCAGCTTCCAGGAACAAGAGACCCAGTACTTC
J gene: TRBJ1-2; D gene: .; V gene: TRBV20-1; clone size: once; CDR3 protein: CSASAVANYGYTF; CDR3 DNA: TGCAGTGCTAGCGCGGTAGCTAACTATGGCTACACCTTC
J gene: TRBJ2-7; D gene: TRBD1; V gene: TRBV6-2/TRBV6-3; clone size: .; CDR3 protein: CASSYSGQSYEQYF; CDR3 DNA: TGTGCCAGCAGTTACTCGGGACAGAGCTACGAGCAGTACTTC
J gene: TRBJ1-6; D gene: .; V gene: TRBV7-2; clone size: .; CDR3 protein: CASSQGWGGGNSPLHF; CDR3 DNA: TGTGCCAGCAGTCAAGGATGGGGTGGTGGTAATTCACCCCTCCACTTT
J gene: TRBJ2-6; D gene: .; V gene: TRBV5-1; clone size: few; CDR3 protein: CASSFQGYGANVLTF; CDR3 DNA: TGCGCCAGCAGCTTTCAGGGATACGGGGCCAACGTCCTGACTTTC
J gene: TRBJ2-3; D gene: .; V gene: TRBV4-1; clone size: .; CDR3 protein: CASSQDATPSTDTQYF; CDR3 DNA: TGCGCCAGCAGCCAAGACGCAACTCCTAGCACAGATACGCAGTATTTT
J gene: TRBJ1-2; D gene: .; V gene: TRBV4-1; clone size: .; CDR3 protein: CASSQEPLCGYTF; CDR3 DNA: TGCGCCAGTAGCCAAGAGCCCCTTTGTGGCTACACCTTC
J gene: TRBJ1-4; D gene: .; V gene: TRBV28; clone size: few; CDR3 protein: CASGRINEKLFF; CDR3 DNA: TGTGCCAGCGGTAGAATCAATGAAAAACTGTTTTTT